Each of the 30 T cell receptor beta chains below was sequenced from the same sample in a study of T cell responses to AZD1222 COVID-19 vaccine. The assay was immunoSEQ multiplex PCR, and TCRdb's table has in-frame clones only and misses some. The sample gives around 150,000 clones, around 88% of which show up once; more than 3% is in the top ten. Sequences were derived from peripheral blood, sampled on day 0 of MenACWY control vaccination. The source of these receptors is an adult in good health.

This clone was observed once. V gene TRBV28 combines with J gene TRBJ2-4; D gene uncertain. Germline V gene lookup returns CDR1 MDHEN and CDR2 SYDVKM. V lost 3 bases to trimming and J lost 6 bases, with 6 bases between them. This CDR3 has 12 amino acids. The chain's CDR3 is CASSLYGNIQYF. The CDR3 DNA is TGTGCCAGCAGTTTGTATGGAAACATTCAGTACTTC.

This rearrangement joins TRBV30 to TRBJ1-1, with D possibly being TRBD1 (5 bases). CDR3 length equals 14 residues. The germline V gene encodes CDR1 GTSNPN and CDR2 SVGIG (reference sequence). The ends were cut back, 1 base at V and 1 base at J, with 10 bases in the middle. CDR3 sequence reads: CAWSAGTGNTEAFF. The DNA of the CDR3 is TGTGCCTGGAGTGCCGGGACGGGGAACACTGAAGCTTTCTTT.

This chain uses TRBV5-4 with TRBJ1-2, with D perhaps TRBD1 (5 bases). Per the germline V gene, CDR1 is SGHNT and CDR2 is YYREEE (reference sequence). V was pared by 2 bases and J by 2 bases, with 10 bases between. This CDR3 region has 14 residues. The CDR3 loop reads CASSFAGQNYGYTF. As DNA, the CDR3 is TGTGCCAGCAGCTTTGCAGGGCAAAACTATGGCTACACCTTC. The variable domain in full, with the rest retrieved from reference TRBV5-4 and TRBJ1-2, is ETGVTQSPTHLIKTRGQQVTLRCSSQSGHNTVSWYQQALGQGPQFIFQYYREEENGRGNFPPRFSGLQFPNYSSELNVNALELDDSALYLCASSFAGQNYGYTFGSGTRLTVV.

The chain links TRBV27 to TRBJ1-2; TRBD1 aligns across 7 bases. The CDR3 totals 16 residues. V trimming: 4 bases; J trimming: 2 bases; junction bases outside the gene matches: 10. Germline-derived CDR1 and CDR2 are MNHEY and SMNVEV (reference sequence). CDR3 DNA: TGTGCCAGCAGTTCGAGGAGGGACAGCAAAAACTATGGCTACACCTTC. Its translation: CASSSRRDSKNYGYTF.

The genes are TRBV4-1 and TRBJ2-2; 8 positions agree with TRBD1. The junction had 9 bases not matched to a gene; V was cut back by 6 bases and J by 6 bases. This CDR3 is 15 amino acids long. CDR1 is MGHRA and CDR2 is YSYEKL in the germline V gene. The CDR3 nucleotides are TGCGCCAGCAGTCGAGGACAGGGATATCCCGGGGAGCTGTTTTTT. Protein sequence: CASSRGQGYPGELFF.

The chain couples TRBV6-6 to TRBJ1-4, with D tentatively TRBD1 (5 bases). The CDR3 totals 14 residues. V shed 5 bases and J shed 7 bases, with 14 bases lying between them. Germline V gives CDR1 MNHNY, CDR2 SVGAGI (reference sequence). CDR3 in amino acids: CASSHPGRGEKLFF. Written as DNA, the CDR3 is TGTGCCAGCAGTCACCCAGGGAGAGGTGAAAAACTGTTTTTT.

The chain has TRBV9 and TRBJ1-2, with D tentatively TRBD1 (5 bases). CDR3 length equals 17 residues. The germline gives CDR1 SGDLS, CDR2 YYNGEE. V lost 0 bases and J lost 0, with 15 bases in between. CDR3 coding DNA: TGTGCCAGCAGCGTAGCTCCTTCAGGGTCTACTAACTATGGCTACACCTTC. Residues: CASSVAPSGSTNYGYTF.

The chain combines TRBV14 with TRBJ2-3; D remains ambiguous. This CDR3 comprises 13 residues. V lost 4 bases, J lost 5 bases, and 10 bases lay in between. Germline V gene data show CDR1 as SGHDN and CDR2 as FVKESK. CDR3 sequence (DNA): TGTGCCAGCAGCCCCTCCGGTGTAGATACGCAGTATTTT. It translates to CASSPSGVDTQYF.

Here the CDR3 DNA reads TGTGCCTGGAGTTTTGGGACAGGGGAAAGGAGAAACACCATATATTTT. Its protein product is CAWSFGTGERRNTIYF. The chain carries TRBV30 and TRBJ1-3; 10 bases line up with TRBD1. The CDR3 loop spans 16 amino acids. Germline V gene sequence: CDR1 GTSNPN, CDR2 SVGIG (reference sequence). J gave up 5 bases and V 2 bases, and 9 bases lay outside the gene matches.

The chain recombines TRBV2 with TRBJ2-5; TRBD2 matches 8 bases. The CDR3 covers 14 residues. CDR1 is SNHLY, CDR2 FYNNEI, per germline. V lost 2 bases and J lost 4; bases outside the gene matches: 3. The CDR3 is CASSERTSGETQYF. CDR3 coding DNA: TGTGCCAGCAGTGAACGTACTAGCGGAGAGACCCAGTACTTC.

CDR3 bases: TGTGCCAGCTCACCACCCCTTCAGCCCGTGACCTACAATGAGCAGTTCTTC. It yields the protein CASSPPLQPVTYNEQFF. The chain recombines TRBV18 with TRBJ2-1; D is uncertain. Germline CDR1 reads KGHSH; CDR2 reads LQKENI. The CDR3 is made up of 17 amino acids. V was pared by 0 bases and J by 2 bases, with 14 bases between.

In its sample, this clone was seen once. The chain uses TRBV7-2 and TRBJ1-6; weak D call: TRBD1 (6 bases). In germline, CDR1 is SGHTA, CDR2 FQGNSA. Trimming removed 6 bases from V and 6 bases from J, with 18 bases in between. The CDR3 has 16 amino acids. The CDR3 sequence: CASRAPASRGNSPLHF. The CDR3, as DNA: TGTGCCAGCAGAGCCCCAGCCTCCAGGGGTAATTCACCCCTCCACTTT.

V is TRBV6-1 and J is TRBJ2-7, with 9 bases fitting TRBD2. Germline-derived CDR1 and CDR2 are MNHNS and SASEGT. The CDR3 is made up of 17 amino acids. V shed 3 bases and J 1 base; nucleotides not matched to a gene: 10. The CDR3 reads CASSDDVAGDRSYEQYF. As DNA, the CDR3 is TGTGCCAGCAGTGATGACGTAGCGGGAGATAGGTCCTACGAGCAGTACTTC.

The rearrangement links TRBV15 to TRBJ2-7, with D possibly TRBD1 on 6 matching bases. The germline gives CDR1 LNHNV, CDR2 YYDKDF (reference sequence). Between the trimmed V and J ends, which lost 1 base and 4 bases, there was a span of 11 bases. This CDR3 comprises 14 residues. The CDR3 loop reads CATSRGTAAYEQYF. The DNA for the CDR3 is TGTGCCACCAGCAGAGGGACAGCAGCATACGAGCAGTACTTC.

The rearrangement links TRBV7-2 to TRBJ2-7; possible D gene TRBD2, 6 bases. Per the germline V gene, CDR1 is SGHTA and CDR2 is FQGNSA. The length of the CDR3 is 15 residues. V shed 4 bases and J shed 4 bases, with 17 bases lying between them. The CDR3, as DNA: TGTGCCAGCAGCTCCGACCGGGGGTTACATTACGAGCAGTACTTC. This codes for CASSSDRGLHYEQYF.

This clone has only a few counts. The V and J genes are TRBV5-5 and TRBJ1-5; D is possibly TRBD1 (6 bases). Germline CDR1 is SGHKS and CDR2 is YYEKEE (reference sequence). The CDR3 spans 15 residues. Trimming took 5 bases from V and 0 from J, leaving 12 bases between them. The CDR3, as DNA: TGTGCCAGCAGTACACAGGGTAATAGCAATCAGCCCCAGCATTTT. As protein: CASSTQGNSNQPQHF.

In DNA form, the CDR3 reads TGTGCCAGCAGCCAAGACGGGGTATCTTCGGGTGGCTACACCTTC. Residues: CASSQDGVSSGGYTF. The V call is TRBV3-1 (or the pseudogene TRBV3-2), the J call TRBJ1-2; D unresolved. There are 15 residues in the CDR3. Per germline, CDR1 LGHDT and CDR2 YNNKEL (reference sequence). Trimming took 0 bases from V and 7 from J, leaving 15 bases between them.

In DNA form, the CDR3 reads TGTGCCAGCAGCGGACAGCGGGATCAGCCCCAGCATTTT. Its translation is CASSGQRDQPQHF. The V call is TRBV2, the J call TRBJ1-5; TRBD1 might be the D (6 bases). This CDR3 spans 13 amino acids. V lost 6 bases and J 5 bases, leaving 11 bases between the germline ends. CDR1 and CDR2 (germline): SNHLY, FYNNEI.

CDR3 loop: CASSYLRSGGGTEAFF. CDR3 nucleotides: TGTGCCAGCAGTTACCTGCGGTCAGGGGGCGGCACTGAAGCTTTCTTT. The chain links TRBV6-5 to TRBJ1-1, with TRBD1 identical over 8 bases. The CDR3 length is 16 residues. Germline CDR1 reads MNHEY; CDR2 reads SVGAGI. J gave up 4 bases and V 2 bases, and 9 bases lay outside the gene matches.

The V gene is TRBV6-2 or TRBV6-3, the J gene TRBJ2-3; D is unresolved. Trimming removed 0 bases at V and 0 bases at J, with 13 bases between. The CDR3 is 17 amino acids. Per germline, CDR1 MNHEY and CDR2 SVGEGT. The CDR3 reads CASSYSKHPRSTDTQYF. The CDR3 DNA follows: TGTGCCAGCAGTTACTCGAAACACCCGCGGAGCACAGATACGCAGTATTTT.

This chain uses TRBV6-5 with TRBJ1-1; D is uncertain. CDR1 is MNHEY, CDR2 SVGAGI, per germline. The CDR3 loop spans 11 amino acids. V was trimmed by 6 bases and J by 7 bases, leaving 9 bases between them. The CDR3 here is CASRTGFEAFF. CDR3 in DNA: TGTGCCAGCAGAACGGGGTTTGAAGCTTTCTTT.

V is TRBV9 and J is TRBJ1-5, with D maybe TRBD1 (5 bases). V lost 4 bases and J lost 4, with 12 bases in between. Germline-derived CDR1 and CDR2 are SGDLS and YYNGEE. CDR3 length: 14 residues. The CDR3 DNA sequence: TGTGCCAGCAGCCTAGGACCAGGGAATCAGCCCCAGCATTTT. Translated: CASSLGPGNQPQHF.

V and J are TRBV6-5 and TRBJ2-1; possibly TRBD2 for D (7 bases). Germline values: CDR1 MNHEY, CDR2 SVGAGI. The CDR3 contains 13 residues. Trimming removed 7 bases from V and 7 bases from J, with 14 bases in between. The CDR3 nucleotides read TGTGCCAGCAAGGGGGGGCCCTCAAATGAGCAGTTCTTC. It translates to CASKGGPSNEQFF.

The rearrangement links TRBV5-6 to TRBJ1-2; D not certain. Germline V gene sequence: CDR1 SGHDT, CDR2 YYEEEE. Trimming took off 4 bases at V and 4 bases at J, with 8 bases between the two ends. The CDR3 runs to 12 residues. The CDR3 reads CASSPVGYGYTF. The CDR3 DNA reads as TGTGCCAGCAGCCCCGTAGGCTATGGCTACACCTTC.

The rearrangement uses TRBV11-2 and TRBJ1-1; D is perhaps TRBD1 (5 bases). V dropped 6 bases and J dropped 1 base, with 12 bases sitting between them. Per germline, CDR1 SGHAT and CDR2 FQNNGV. This CDR3 contains 14 residues. The CDR3 loop is CASRWQGGNTEAFF. The CDR3, as DNA: TGTGCCAGCAGATGGCAGGGAGGGAACACTGAAGCTTTCTTT.

The gene calls are TRBV6-5 and TRBJ1-1; TRBD1 agrees at 8 bases. The CDR3 has 15 residues. Germline V gene data show CDR1 as MNHEY and CDR2 as SVGAGI. V dropped 4 bases and J dropped 5; count of bases not matched to a gene: 9. This CDR3 is CASSSGQGGGTEAFF. As DNA, the CDR3 is TGTGCCAGCAGTTCCGGACAGGGCGGGGGAACTGAAGCTTTCTTT.

This chain uses TRBV19 with TRBJ1-5; TRBD1 might be the D (5 bases). The V and J ends lost 7 bases and 5 bases respectively, with 12 bases between them. The CDR3 runs 13 residues. Germline V gene sequence: CDR1 LNHDA, CDR2 SQIVND (reference sequence). The CDR3 is CASTPAGDQPQHF. The CDR3 DNA reads as TGTGCCAGTACCCCGGCGGGGGATCAGCCCCAGCATTTT.

This chain links TRBV18 with TRBJ2-7, with 8 bases that match TRBD1. Germline V gene sequence: CDR1 KGHSH, CDR2 LQKENI. The CDR3 totals 17 residues. V gave up 4 bases and J gave up 2 bases; unmatched junction bases: 13. The chain's CDR3 is CASSQSTGVPFTYEQYF. The CDR3 DNA follows: TGTGCCAGCTCACAATCGACAGGGGTCCCTTTTACCTACGAGCAGTACTTC.

This clone was observed a few times. The genes are TRBV4-1 and TRBJ2-2, with D perhaps matching TRBD1 (6 bases). Germline V gives CDR1 MGHRA, CDR2 YSYEKL. Trimming stripped 5 bases from V and 8 bases from J, with 15 bases between. There are 14 residues in the CDR3. The CDR3 loop reads CASSWAAQGGELFF. The CDR3 region has the DNA TGCGCCAGCAGCTGGGCGGCCCAGGGGGGGGAGCTGTTTTTT.

In the case of this clone: Additional DNA sequences in this sample encode the identical CDR3. The gene calls are TRBV5-4 and TRBJ1-4; D is unresolved. The CDR3 spans 15 residues. The ends were cut back, 0 bases at V and 2 bases at J, with 8 bases in the middle. Germline V CDR1 and CDR2: SGHNT, YYREEE (reference sequence). In DNA form, the CDR3 reads TGTGCCAGCAGCTTGGGCGGGAGCACTAATGAAAAACTGTTTTTT. Its translation is CASSLGGSTNEKLFF.